This T cell receptor beta chain came from a study of blood T cell repertoires in COVID-19. This clone was picked up one time. TCRdb's copy holds only in-frame clones and misses some; the assay was immunoSEQ multiplex PCR. The top ten clones hold approximately 2% of a sample with some 260,000 clones, just over 90% of them seen once. The sequencing sample was made of PBMCs or T cells enriched from blood (not recorded which). This sequence was found in a woman in her late teens or twenties who had recovered from COVID-19.

CDR3 bases: TGTGCCAGCAACCCGGGTTCGGCACCCCTCCACTTT. Translation: CASNPGSAPLHF. The chain carries TRBV6-5 and TRBJ1-6, with D unresolved. From germline, CDR1 is MNHEY and CDR2 SVGAGI. The CDR3 is 12 amino acids. Between the trimmed V and J ends, which lost 7 bases and 11 bases, there was a span of 12 bases.